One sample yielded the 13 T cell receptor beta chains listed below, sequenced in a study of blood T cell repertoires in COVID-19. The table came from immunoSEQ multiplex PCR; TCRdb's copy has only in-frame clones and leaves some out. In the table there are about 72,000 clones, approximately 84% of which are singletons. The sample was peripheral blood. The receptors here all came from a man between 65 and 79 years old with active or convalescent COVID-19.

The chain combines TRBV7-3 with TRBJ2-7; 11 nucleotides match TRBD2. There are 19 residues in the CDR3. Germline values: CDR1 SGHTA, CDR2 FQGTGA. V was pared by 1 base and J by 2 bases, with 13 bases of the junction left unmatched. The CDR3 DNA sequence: TGTGCCAGCAGCTTAAGGAGGCTAGCGGGAGGTTTTCGGGCCTACGAGCAGTACTTC. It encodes CASSLRRLAGGFRAYEQYF.

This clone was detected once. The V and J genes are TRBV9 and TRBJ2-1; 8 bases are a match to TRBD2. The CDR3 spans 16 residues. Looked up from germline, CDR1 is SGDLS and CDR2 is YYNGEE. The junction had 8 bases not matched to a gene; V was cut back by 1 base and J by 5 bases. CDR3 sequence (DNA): TGTGCCAGCAGCGTACCACCGGGGGGGCCGAACAATGAGCAGTTCTTC. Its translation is CASSVPPGGPNNEQFF. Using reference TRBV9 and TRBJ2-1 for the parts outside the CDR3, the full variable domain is DSGVTQTPKHLITATGQRVTLRCSPRSGDLSVYWYQQSLDQGLQFLIQYYNGEERAKGNILERFSAQQFPDLHSELNLSSLELGDSALYFCASSVPPGGPNNEQFFGPGTRLTVL.

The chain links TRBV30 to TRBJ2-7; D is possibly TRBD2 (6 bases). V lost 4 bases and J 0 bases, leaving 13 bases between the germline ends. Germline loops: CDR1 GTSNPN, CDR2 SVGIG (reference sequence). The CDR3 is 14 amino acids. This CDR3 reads CAWTQAGYSYEQYF. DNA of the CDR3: TGTGCCTGGACCCAAGCGGGTTACTCCTACGAGCAGTACTTC. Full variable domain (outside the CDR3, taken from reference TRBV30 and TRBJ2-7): SQTIHQWPATLVQPVGSPLSLECTVEGTSNPNLYWYRQAAGRGLQLLFYSVGIGQISSEVPQNLSASRPQDRQFILSSKKLLLSDSGFYLCAWTQAGYSYEQYFGPGTRLTVT.

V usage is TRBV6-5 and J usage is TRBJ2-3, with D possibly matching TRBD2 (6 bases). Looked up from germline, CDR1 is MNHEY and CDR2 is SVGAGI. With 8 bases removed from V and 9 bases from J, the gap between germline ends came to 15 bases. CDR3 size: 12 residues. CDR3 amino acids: CASSSGDETQYF. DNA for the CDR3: TGTGCCAGCTCCTCGGGGGACGAAACGCAGTATTTT.

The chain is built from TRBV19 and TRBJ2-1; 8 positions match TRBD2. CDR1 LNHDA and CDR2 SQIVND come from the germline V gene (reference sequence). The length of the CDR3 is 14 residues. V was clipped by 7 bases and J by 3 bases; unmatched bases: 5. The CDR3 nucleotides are TGTGCCAGTAAACAGCGGGAGCTCTACAATGAGCAGTTCTTC. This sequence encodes CASKQRELYNEQFF.

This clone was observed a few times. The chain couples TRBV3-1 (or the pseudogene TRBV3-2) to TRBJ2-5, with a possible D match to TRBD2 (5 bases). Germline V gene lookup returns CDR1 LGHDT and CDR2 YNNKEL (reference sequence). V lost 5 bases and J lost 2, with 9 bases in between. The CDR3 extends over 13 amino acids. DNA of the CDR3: TGTGCCAGCAGCTCCCCGGGACAAGAGACCCAGTACTTC. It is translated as CASSSPGQETQYF.

The CDR3 DNA sequence: TGTGCCAGCAGTGAGTTTTCGGGTATCCCTAACTATGGCTACACCTTC. Its protein product is CASSEFSGIPNYGYTF. The J gene is TRBJ1-2, the V gene TRBV6-1; D unclear. The CDR3 extends over 16 amino acids. Germline CDR1 and CDR2: MNHNS and SASEGT. V was pared by 3 bases and J by 0 bases, with 14 bases between.

This CDR3 reads CAGGRASYNEQFF. The CDR3 nucleotides are TGTGCCGGCGGCAGGGCCTCCTACAATGAGCAGTTCTTC. This sequence joins TRBV28 and TRBJ2-1, with D tentatively TRBD1 (5 bases). Germline V gene data show CDR1 as MDHEN and CDR2 as SYDVKM. With 11 bases removed from V and 0 bases from J, the gap between germline ends came to 11 bases. CDR3 size: 13 residues.

The CDR3 loop reads CASRLAGGTKNEQFF. The CDR3 DNA reads as TGTGCCAGCAGACTAGCGGGAGGTACGAAGAATGAGCAGTTCTTC. The chain couples TRBV3-1 (or the pseudogene TRBV3-2) to TRBJ2-1; 12 bases are shared with TRBD2. The CDR3 totals 15 residues. The trim removed 6 bases at V and 7 bases at J, leaving 7 bases unmatched. Germline CDR1 and CDR2: LGHDT and YNNKEL (reference sequence).

Written as DNA, the CDR3 is TGTGCCAGCAGTGAAGGAACCGGGACAGGGGGAGGCATCCGGTGGCATTTT. Translation gives CASSEGTGTGGGIRWHF. This chain joins TRBV6-1 and TRBJ1-5, with TRBD1 identical over 11 bases. V gave up 1 base and J gave up 15 bases; unmatched junction bases: 17. Germline V CDR1 and CDR2: MNHNS, SASEGT. The CDR3 is 17 amino acids.

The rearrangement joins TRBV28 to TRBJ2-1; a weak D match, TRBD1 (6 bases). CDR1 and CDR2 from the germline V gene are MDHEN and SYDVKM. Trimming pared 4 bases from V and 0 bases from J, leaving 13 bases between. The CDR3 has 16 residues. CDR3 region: CASSSSTGRSYNEQFF. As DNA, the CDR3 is TGTGCCAGCAGTTCCTCAACAGGGCGCTCCTACAATGAGCAGTTCTTC. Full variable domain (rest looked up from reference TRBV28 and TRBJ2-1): DVKVTQSSRYLVKRTGEKVFLECVQDMDHENMFWYRQDPGLGLRLIYFSYDVKMKEKGDIPEGYSVSREKKERFSLILESASTNQTSMYLCASSSSTGRSYNEQFFGPGTRLTVL.

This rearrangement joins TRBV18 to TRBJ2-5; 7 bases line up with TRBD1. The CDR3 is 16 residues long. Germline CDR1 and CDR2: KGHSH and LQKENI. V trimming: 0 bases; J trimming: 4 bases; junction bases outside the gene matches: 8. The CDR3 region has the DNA TGTGCCAGCTCACCACCACCTACGACAGGGCTAGAGACCCAGTACTTC. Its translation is CASSPPPTTGLETQYF. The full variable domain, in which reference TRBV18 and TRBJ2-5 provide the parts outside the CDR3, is NAGVMQNPRHLVRRRGQEARLRCSPMKGHSHVYWYRQLPEEGLKFMVYLQKENIIDESGMPKERFSAEFPKEGPSILRIQQVVRGDSAAYFCASSPPPTTGLETQYFGPGTRLLVL.

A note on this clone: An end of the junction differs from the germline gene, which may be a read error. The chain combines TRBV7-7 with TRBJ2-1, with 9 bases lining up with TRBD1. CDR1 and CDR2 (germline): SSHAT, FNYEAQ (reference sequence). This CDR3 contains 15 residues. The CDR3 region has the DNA TGTGCTAGCAGCTTCGGGACAGGGACCAACAATGAGCAGTTCTTC. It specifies CASSFGTGTNNEQFF.